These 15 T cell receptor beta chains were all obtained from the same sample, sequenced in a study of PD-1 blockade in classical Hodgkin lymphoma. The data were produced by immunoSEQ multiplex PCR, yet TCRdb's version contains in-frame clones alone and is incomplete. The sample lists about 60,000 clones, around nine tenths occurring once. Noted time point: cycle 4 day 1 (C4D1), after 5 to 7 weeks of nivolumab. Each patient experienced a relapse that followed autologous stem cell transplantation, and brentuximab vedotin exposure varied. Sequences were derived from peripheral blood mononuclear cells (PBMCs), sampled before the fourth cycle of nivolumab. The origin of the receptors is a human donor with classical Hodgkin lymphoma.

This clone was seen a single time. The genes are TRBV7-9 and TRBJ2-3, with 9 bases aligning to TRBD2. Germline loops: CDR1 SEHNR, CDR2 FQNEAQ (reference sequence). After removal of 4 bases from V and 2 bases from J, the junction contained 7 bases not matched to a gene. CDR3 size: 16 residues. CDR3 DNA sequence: TGTGCCAGCAGCTCCCGACTAGCGGCGCTCACAGATACGCAGTATTTT. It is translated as CASSSRLAALTDTQYF.

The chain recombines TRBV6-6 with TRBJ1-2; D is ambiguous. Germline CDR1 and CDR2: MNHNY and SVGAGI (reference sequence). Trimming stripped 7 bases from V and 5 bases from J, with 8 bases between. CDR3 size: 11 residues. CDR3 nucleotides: TGTGCCAGCATTTCAGCATATGGCTACACCTTC. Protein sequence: CASISAYGYTF.

Written as DNA, the CDR3 is TGTGCCAGCAGCAATACAGGAGCTGGGGCCAACGTCCTGACTTTC. As protein: CASSNTGAGANVLTF. This sequence joins TRBV11-2 and TRBJ2-6; possible D gene TRBD1, 5 bases. With 5 bases removed from V and 2 bases from J, the gap between germline ends came to 10 bases. The germline gives CDR1 SGHAT, CDR2 FQNNGV. The CDR3 consists of 15 residues.

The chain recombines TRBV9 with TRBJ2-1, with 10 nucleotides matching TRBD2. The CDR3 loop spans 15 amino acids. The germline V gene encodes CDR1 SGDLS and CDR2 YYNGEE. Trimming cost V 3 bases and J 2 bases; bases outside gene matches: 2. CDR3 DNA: TGTGCCAGCAGCGAGGGACTAGCGACCTACAATGAGCAGTTCTTC. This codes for CASSEGLATYNEQFF.

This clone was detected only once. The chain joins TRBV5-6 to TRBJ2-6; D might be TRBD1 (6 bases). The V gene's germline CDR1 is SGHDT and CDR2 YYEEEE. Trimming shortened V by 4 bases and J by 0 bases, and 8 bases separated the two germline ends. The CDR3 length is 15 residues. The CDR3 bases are TGTGCCAGCAGCACAGGGAGCTCTGGGGCCAACGTCCTGACTTTC. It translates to CASSTGSSGANVLTF.

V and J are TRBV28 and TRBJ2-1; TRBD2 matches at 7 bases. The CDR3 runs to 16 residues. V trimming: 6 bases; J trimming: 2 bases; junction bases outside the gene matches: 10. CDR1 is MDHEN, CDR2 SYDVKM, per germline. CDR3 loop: CASSPLLAETYNEQFF. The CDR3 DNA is TGTGCCAGCAGCCCCCTTCTAGCGGAAACCTACAATGAGCAGTTCTTC.

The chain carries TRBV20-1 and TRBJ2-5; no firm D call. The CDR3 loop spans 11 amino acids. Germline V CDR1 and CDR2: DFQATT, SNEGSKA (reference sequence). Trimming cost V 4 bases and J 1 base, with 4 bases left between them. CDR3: CSATAQETQYF. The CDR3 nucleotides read TGCAGTGCTACAGCCCAAGAGACCCAGTACTTC.

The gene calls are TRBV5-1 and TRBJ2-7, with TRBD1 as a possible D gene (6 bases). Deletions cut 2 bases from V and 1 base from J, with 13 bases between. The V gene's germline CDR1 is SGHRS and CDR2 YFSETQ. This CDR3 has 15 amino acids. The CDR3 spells CASSFGTGCSYEQYF. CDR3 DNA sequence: TGCGCCAGCAGCTTTGGAACAGGGTGTTCCTACGAGCAGTACTTC.

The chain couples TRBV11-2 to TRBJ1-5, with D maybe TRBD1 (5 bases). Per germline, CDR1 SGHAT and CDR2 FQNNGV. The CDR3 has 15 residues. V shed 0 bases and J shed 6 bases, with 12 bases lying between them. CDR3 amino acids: CASSLDLAGIQPQHF. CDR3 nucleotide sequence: TGTGCCAGCAGCTTAGACTTGGCAGGGATTCAGCCCCAGCATTTT.

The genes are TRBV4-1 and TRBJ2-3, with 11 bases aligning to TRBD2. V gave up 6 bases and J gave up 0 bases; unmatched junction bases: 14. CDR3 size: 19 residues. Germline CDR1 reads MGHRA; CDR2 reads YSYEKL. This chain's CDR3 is CASSYKEGWTSGSTDTQYF. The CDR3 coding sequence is TGCGCCAGCAGTTATAAGGAAGGGTGGACTAGCGGGAGCACAGATACGCAGTATTTT.

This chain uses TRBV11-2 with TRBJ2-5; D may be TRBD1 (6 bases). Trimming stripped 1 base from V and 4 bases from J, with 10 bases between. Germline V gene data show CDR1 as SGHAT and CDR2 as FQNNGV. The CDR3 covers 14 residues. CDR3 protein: CASSLARQVETQYF. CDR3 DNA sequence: TGTGCCAGCAGCTTAGCCCGACAGGTAGAGACCCAGTACTTC.

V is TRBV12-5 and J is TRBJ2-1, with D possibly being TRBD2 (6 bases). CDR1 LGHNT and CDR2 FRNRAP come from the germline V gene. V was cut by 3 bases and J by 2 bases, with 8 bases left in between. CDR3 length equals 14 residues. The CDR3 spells CASGLGGPYNEQFF. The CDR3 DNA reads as TGTGCTAGTGGTTTAGGAGGGCCCTACAATGAGCAGTTCTTC. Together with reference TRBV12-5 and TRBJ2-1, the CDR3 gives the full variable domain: DARVTQTPRHKVTEMGQEVTMRCQPILGHNTVFWYRQTMMQGLELLAYFRNRAPLDDSGMPKDRFSAEMPDATLATLKIQPSEPRDSAVYFCASGLGGPYNEQFFGPGTRLTVL.

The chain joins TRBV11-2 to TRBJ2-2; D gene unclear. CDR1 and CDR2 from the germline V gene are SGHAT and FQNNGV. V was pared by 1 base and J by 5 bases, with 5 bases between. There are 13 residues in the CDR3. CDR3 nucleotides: TGTGCCAGCAGCTTAGGAAGGACCGGGGAGCTGTTTTTT. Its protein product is CASSLGRTGELFF.

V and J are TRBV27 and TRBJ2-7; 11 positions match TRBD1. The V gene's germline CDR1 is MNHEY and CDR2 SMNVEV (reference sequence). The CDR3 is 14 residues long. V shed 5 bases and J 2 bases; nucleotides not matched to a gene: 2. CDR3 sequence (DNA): TGTGCCAGCAGTGGGGGACAGGGGGCCTACGAGCAGTACTTC. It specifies CASSGGQGAYEQYF.

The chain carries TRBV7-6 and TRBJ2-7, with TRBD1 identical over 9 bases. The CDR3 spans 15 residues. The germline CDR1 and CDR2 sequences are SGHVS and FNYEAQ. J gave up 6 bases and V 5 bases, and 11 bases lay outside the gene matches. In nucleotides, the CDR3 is TGTGCCAGCAGCGCCGGACAGGGGTTTGCACGCGAGCAGTACTTC. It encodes CASSAGQGFAREQYF. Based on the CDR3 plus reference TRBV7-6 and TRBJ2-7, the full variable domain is GAGVSQSPRYKVTKRGQDVALRCDPISGHVSLYWYRQALGQGPEFLTYFNYEAQQDKSGLPNDRFSAERPEGSISTLTIQRTEQRDSAMYRCASSAGQGFAREQYFGPGTRLTVT.